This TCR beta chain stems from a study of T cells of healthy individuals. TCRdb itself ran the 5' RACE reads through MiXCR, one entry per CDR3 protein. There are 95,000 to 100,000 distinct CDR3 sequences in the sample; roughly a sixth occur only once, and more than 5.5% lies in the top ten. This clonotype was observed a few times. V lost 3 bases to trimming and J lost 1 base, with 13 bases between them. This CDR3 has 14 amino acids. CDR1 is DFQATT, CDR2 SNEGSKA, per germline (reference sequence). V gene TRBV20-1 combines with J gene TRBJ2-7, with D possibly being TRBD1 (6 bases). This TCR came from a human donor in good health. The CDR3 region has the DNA TGCAGTGCTAGGCGACAGGACCTATCCTACGAGCAGTACTTC. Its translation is CSARRQDLSYEQYF.